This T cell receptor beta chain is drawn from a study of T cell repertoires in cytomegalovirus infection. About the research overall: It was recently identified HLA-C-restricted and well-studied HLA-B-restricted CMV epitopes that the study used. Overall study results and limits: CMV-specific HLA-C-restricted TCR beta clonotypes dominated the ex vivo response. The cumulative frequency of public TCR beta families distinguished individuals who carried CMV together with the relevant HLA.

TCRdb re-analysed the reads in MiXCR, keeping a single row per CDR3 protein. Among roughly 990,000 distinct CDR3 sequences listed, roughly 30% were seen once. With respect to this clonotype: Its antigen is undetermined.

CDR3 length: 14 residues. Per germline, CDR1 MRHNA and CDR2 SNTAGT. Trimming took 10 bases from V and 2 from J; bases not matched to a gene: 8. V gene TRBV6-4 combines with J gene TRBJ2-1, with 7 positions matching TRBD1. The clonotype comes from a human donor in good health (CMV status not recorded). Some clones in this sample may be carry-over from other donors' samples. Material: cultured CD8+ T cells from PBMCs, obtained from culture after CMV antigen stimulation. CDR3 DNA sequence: TGTGCCAACAGCCCGACAGGGACCTACAATGAGCAGTTCTTC. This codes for CANSPTGTYNEQFF.